The present T cell receptor beta chain was sequenced within a study of T-cell reconstitution after alpha-beta-depleted transplantation in children. Overall study findings and caveats: About two months after transplant, alpha-beta T cells reportedly came from several hundred expanded graft clones. The authors attributed T-cell counts and diversity one year after transplant mostly to newly produced T cells.

Germline CDR1 and CDR2: SGDLS and YYNGEE. Trimming pared 4 bases from V and 0 bases from J, leaving 13 bases between. The length of the CDR3 is 15 residues. The table lists this clonotype with many counts. Its antigen is not identified. Preparation of the TCRbeta library involved a method that used unique molecular identifiers. TCRdb itself ran the PCR reads through MiXCR, one entry per CDR3 protein. The sample records 440,000 or so distinct CDR3 sequences, around two fifths being singletons. This sequence originates from a girl aged 2-10 years with aplastic anemia, due to receive a stem cell transplant. The sample here was PBMCs, taken before TCRalphabeta/CD19-depleted stem cell transplant. The V and J genes are TRBV9 and TRBJ1-1, with D hard to call. The CDR3 region is CASSPSGGLNTEAFF. In nucleotides, the CDR3 is TGTGCCAGCAGCCCCTCAGGAGGGTTGAACACTGAAGCTTTCTTT.